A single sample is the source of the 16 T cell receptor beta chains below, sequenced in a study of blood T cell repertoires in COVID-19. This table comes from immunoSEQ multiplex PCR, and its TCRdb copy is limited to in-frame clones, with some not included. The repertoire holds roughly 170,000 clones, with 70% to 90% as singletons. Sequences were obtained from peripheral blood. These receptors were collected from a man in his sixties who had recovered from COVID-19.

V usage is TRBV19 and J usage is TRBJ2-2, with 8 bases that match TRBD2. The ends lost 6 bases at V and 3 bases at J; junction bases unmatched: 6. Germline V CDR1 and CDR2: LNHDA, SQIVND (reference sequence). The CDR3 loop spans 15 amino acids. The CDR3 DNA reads TGTGCCAGTAGCCCCACTAGCGGATACACCGGGGAGCTGTTTTTT. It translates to CASSPTSGYTGELFF.

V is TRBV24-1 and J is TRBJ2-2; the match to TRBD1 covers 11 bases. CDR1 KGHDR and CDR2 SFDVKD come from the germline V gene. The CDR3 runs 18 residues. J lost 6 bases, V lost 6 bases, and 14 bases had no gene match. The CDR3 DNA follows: TGTGCCACCAGTCCCCAAGCAGGGACAGGGGGGGAATCCGGGGAGCTGTTTTTT. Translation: CATSPQAGTGGESGELFF.

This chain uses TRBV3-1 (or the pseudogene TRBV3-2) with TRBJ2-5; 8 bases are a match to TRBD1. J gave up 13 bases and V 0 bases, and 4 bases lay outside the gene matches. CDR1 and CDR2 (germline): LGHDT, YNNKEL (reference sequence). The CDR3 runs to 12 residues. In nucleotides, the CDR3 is TGTGCCAGCAGCCAAGAAGGACAGGGCGTGTACTTC. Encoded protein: CASSQEGQGVYF.

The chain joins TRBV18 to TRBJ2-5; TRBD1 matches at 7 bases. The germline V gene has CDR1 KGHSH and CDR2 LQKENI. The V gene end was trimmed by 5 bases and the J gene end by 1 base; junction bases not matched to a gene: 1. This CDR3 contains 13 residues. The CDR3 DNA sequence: TGTGCCAGCTCAGGGGACAGCCAAGAGACCCAGTACTTC. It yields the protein CASSGDSQETQYF.

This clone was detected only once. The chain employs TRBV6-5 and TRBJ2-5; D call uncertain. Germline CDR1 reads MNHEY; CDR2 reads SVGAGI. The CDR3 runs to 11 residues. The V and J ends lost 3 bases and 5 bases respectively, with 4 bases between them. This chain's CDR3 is CASSYSETQYF. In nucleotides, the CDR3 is TGTGCCAGCAGTTATTCGGAGACCCAGTACTTC.

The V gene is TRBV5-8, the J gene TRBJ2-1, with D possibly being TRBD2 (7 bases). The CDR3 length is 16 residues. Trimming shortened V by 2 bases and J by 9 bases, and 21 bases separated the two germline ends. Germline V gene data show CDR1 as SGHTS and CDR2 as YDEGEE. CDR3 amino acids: CASSFYGGALASEQFF. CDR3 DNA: TGTGCCAGCAGCTTTTATGGGGGGGCACTAGCCAGTGAGCAGTTCTTC.

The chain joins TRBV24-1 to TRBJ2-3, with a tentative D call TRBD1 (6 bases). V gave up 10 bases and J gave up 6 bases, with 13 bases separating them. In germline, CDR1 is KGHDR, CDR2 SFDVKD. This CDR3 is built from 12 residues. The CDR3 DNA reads TGTGCCACGGGACAATCAATCGATACGCAGTATTTT. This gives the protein CATGQSIDTQYF.

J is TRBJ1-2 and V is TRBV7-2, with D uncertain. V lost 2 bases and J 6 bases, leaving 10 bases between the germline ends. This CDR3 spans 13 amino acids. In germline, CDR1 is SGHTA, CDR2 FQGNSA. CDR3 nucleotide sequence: TGTGCCAGCAGCTTAACTCCCAAAGATGGCTACACCTTC. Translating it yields CASSLTPKDGYTF.

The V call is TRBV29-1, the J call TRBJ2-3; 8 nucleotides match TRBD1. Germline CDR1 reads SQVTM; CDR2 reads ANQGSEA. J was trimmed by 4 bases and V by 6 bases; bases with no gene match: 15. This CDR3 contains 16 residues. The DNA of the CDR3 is TGCAGCGTCGCCTACTGGACAGGGAATCTAGCAGATACGCAGTATTTT. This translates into CSVAYWTGNLADTQYF.

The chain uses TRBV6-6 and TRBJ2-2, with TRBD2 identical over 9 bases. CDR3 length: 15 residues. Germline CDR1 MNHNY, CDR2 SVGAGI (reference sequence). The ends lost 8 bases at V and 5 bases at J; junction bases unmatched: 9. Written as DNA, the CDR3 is TGTGCCAGCGCAACTCGGCTAGCGGGAACCGGGGAGCTGTTTTTT. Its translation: CASATRLAGTGELFF.

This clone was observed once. The CDR3 spells CASSQDGGGYEQYF. The DNA for the CDR3 is TGTGCCAGCAGCCAAGACGGGGGGGGCTACGAGCAGTACTTC. The rearrangement joins TRBV3-1 (or the pseudogene TRBV3-2) to TRBJ2-7, with 8 bases that match TRBD2. CDR3 length: 14 amino acids. J gave up 3 bases and V 0 bases, and 1 base lay outside the gene matches. Germline values: CDR1 LGHDT, CDR2 YNNKEL (reference sequence).

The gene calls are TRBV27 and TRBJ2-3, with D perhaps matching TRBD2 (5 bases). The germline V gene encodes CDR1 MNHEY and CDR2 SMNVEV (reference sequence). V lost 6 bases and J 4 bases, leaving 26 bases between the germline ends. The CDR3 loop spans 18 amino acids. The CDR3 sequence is CASSNPSRGVYSADTQYF. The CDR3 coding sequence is TGTGCCAGCAGCAATCCCTCTCGCGGAGTTTATAGCGCAGATACGCAGTATTTT.

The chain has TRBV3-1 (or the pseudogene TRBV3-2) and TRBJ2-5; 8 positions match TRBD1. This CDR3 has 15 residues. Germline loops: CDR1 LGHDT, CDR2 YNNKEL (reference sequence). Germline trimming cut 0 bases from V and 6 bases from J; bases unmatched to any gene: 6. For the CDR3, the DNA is TGTGCCAGCAGCCAAGATTCAGGGGGCGGGAAGACCCAGTACTTC. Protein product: CASSQDSGGGKTQYF.

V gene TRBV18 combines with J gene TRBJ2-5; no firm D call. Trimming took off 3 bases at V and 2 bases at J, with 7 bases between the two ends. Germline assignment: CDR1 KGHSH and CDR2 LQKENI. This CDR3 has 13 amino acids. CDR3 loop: CASSPGSQETQYF. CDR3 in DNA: TGTGCCAGCTCACCGGGCAGTCAAGAGACCCAGTACTTC.

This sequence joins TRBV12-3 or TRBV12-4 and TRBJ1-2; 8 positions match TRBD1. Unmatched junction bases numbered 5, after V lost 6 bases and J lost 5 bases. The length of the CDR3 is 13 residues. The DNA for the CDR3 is TGTGCCAGCAGCCCGAACAGGGGGTATGGCTACACCTTC. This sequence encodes CASSPNRGYGYTF.

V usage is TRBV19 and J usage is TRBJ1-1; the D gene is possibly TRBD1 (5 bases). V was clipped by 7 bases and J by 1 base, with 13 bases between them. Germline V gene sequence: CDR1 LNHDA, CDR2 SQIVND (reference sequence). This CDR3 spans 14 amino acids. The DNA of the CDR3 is TGTGCCAGTACCGCTCTCGACAGGAACACTGAAGCTTTCTTT. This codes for CASTALDRNTEAFF.